The T cell receptor beta chain under discussion was sequenced for a study of response to subunit inactivated influenza vaccine. TCRdb redid the calling of the RT-PCR reads with MiXCR, one entry per CDR3 protein. The sample consists of 180,000 or so distinct CDR3 sequences, about 12% of them appearing once. The study, taken as a whole, reports: A suggestion made by the authors is that each seasonal influenza vaccination recruits few new T cells.

V was pared by 6 bases and J by 7 bases, with 18 bases between. Germline V lookup: CDR1 ENHRY, CDR2 SYGVKD. This CDR3 has 15 amino acids. Remarks on this clonotype: What it binds is not known.

These data were also reused for a study on T cells expressing NK-cell markers. This second report adds: Template switching by 5'RACE with UMIs generated the TCR beta cDNA. CD3+CD56+NKG2C+, CD3+CD56+NKG2C- and CD3+CD56-NKG2C+ T cells, once sorted, supplied the TCR beta repertoires. There were seven HCMV-seropositive donors and one seronegative donor among the eight sequenced. Among CD8+ T cells from several donors, dominant NKG2C+ clonotypes accounted for about 1.0-8%.

This chain connects TRBV10-3 to TRBJ2-2; tentatively, D is TRBD1 or TRBD2 (5 bases each). This clonotype was obtained from a man aged 50-59 years who received an inactivated influenza vaccine. Sample: CD8+ T cells sorted from PBMCs, taken approximately 13 days after vaccination. The CDR3 region is CAIRKTGVGDGELFF. DNA for the CDR3: TGTGCCATCAGGAAAACAGGAGTCGGGGACGGGGAGCTGTTTTTT.